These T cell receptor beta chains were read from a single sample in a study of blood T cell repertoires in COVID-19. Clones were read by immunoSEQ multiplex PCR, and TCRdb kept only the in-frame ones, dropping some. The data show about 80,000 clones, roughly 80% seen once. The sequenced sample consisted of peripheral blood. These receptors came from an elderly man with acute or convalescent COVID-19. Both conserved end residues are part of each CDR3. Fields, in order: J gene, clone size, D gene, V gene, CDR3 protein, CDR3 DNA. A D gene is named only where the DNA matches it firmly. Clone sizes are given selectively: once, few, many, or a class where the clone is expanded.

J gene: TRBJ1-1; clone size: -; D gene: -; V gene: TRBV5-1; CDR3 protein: CASSLGASGNTEAFF; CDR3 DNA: TGCGCCAGCAGCTTGGGGGCAAGCGGGAACACTGAAGCTTTCTTT
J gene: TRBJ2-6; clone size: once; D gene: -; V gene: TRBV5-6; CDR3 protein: CASSPSPSGANVLTF; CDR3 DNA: TGTGCCAGCAGCCCTTCCCCCTCTGGGGCCAACGTCCTGACTTTC
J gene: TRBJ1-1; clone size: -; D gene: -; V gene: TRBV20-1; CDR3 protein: CSHRTHEAFF; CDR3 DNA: TGCAGCCATCGGACACATGAAGCTTTCTTT
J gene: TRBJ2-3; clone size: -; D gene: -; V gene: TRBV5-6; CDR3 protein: CASSLGGFPDTQYF; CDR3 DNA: TGTGCCAGCAGCTTGGGCGGGTTCCCAGATACGCAGTATTTT
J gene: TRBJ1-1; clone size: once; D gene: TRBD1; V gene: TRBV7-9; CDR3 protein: CASSLALFSRGLGNTEAFF; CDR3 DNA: TGTGCCAGCAGCTTAGCGCTTTTTTCGAGGGGGCTGGGGAACACTGAAGCTTTCTTT
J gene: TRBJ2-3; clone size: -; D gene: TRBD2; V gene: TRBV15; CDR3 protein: CATLAGGRDTQYF; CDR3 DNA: TGTGCCACCCTAGCGGGGGGGCGAGATACGCAGTATTTT
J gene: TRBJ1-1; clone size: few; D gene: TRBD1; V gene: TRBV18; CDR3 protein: CASSPDRGGTEAFF; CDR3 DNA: TGTGCCAGCTCACCGGACAGGGGAGGGACTGAAGCTTTCTTT
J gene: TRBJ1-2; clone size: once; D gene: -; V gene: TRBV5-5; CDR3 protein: CASSLEGDFYGYTF; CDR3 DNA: TGTGCCAGCAGCTTGGAAGGGGACTTCTATGGCTACACCTTC
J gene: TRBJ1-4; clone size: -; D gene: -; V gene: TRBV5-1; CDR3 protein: CASRKERQDEKLFF; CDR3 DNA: TGCGCCAGCAGGAAAGAACGACAGGATGAAAAACTGTTTTTT
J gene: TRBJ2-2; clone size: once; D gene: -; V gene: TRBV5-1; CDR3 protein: CASSLGGQANTGELFF; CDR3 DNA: TGCGCCAGCAGCCTGGGGGGACAAGCGAACACCGGGGAGCTGTTTTTT
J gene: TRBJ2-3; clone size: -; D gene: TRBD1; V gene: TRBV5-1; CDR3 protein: CASSPGQGRADTQYF; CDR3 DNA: TGCGCCAGCAGCCCAGGACAGGGTCGAGCAGATACGCAGTATTTT
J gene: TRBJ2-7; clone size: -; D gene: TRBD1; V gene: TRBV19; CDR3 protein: CASRGTGVDEQYF; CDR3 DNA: TGTGCCAGTAGGGGGACAGGGGTTGACGAGCAGTACTTC
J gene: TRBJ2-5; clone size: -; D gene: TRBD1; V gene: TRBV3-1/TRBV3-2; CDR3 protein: CASSSRQGKETQYF; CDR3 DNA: TGTGCCAGCAGCTCGAGACAGGGGAAAGAGACCCAGTACTTC
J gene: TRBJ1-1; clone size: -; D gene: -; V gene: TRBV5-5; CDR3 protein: CASSLSSGPVGAFF; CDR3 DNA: TGTGCCAGCAGCTTGTCGTCAGGGCCGGTTGGGGCTTTCTTT
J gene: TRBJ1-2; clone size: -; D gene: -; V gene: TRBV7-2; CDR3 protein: CASSSGGTNYGYTF; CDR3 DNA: TGTGCCAGCAGCTCGGGAGGGACTAACTATGGCTACACCTTC
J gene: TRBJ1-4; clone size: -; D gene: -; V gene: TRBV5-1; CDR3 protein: CASSNNGGKDEKLFF; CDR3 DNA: TGCGCCAGCAGCAATAATGGAGGGAAGGATGAAAAACTGTTTTTT
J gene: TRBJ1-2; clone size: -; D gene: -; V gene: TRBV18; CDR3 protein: CASSPGQGLYGYTF; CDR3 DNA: TGTGCCAGCTCACCAGGGCAGGGTCTATATGGCTACACCTTC
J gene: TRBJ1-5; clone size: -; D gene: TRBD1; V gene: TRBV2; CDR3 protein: CASRGQVLQPQHF; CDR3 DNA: TGTGCCAGCAGGGGACAGGTTCTTCAGCCCCAGCATTTT
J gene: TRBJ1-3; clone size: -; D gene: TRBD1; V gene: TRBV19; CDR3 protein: CASSTRQGAGNTIYF; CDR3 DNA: TGTGCCAGTAGTACGAGGCAGGGGGCTGGAAACACCATATATTTT
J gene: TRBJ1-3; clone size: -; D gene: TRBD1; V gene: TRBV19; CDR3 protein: CASRGIDSGNTIYF; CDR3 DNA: TGTGCCAGCAGGGGGATCGACTCTGGAAACACCATATATTTT
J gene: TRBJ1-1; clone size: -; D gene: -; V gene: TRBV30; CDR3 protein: CAWSVLQGMNTEAFF; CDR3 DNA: TGTGCCTGGAGTGTACTCCAGGGCATGAACACTGAAGCTTTCTTT
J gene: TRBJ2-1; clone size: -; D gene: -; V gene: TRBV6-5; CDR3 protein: CASSYNEVGAHEQFF; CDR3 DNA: TGTGCCAGCAGTTACAACGAGGTAGGAGCCCATGAGCAGTTCTTC
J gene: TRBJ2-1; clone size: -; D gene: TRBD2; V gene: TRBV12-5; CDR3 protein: CASGPLKGLSSYNEQFF; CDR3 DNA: TGTGCTAGTGGCCCATTAAAGGGACTAAGCTCCTACAATGAGCAGTTCTTC
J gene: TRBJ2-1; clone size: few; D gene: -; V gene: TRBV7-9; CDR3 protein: CASSASVSGNEQFF; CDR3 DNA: TGTGCCAGCAGCGCCAGTGTATCGGGCAATGAGCAGTTCTTC
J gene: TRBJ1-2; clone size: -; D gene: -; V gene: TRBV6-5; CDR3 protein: CASSYSYTGHYGYTF; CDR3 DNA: TGTGCCAGCAGTTACTCGTATACAGGGCACTATGGCTACACCTTC
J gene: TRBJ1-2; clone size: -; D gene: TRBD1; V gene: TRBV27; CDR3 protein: CASSLLGQGAGYTF; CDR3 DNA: TGTGCCAGCAGTCTACTGGGACAGGGCGCCGGCTACACCTTC
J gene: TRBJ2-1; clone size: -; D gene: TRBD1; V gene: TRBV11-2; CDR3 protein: CASSLGDRTLGSSYNEQFF; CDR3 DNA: TGTGCCAGCAGCTTAGGGGACAGGACCCTGGGAAGCTCCTACAATGAGCAGTTCTTC
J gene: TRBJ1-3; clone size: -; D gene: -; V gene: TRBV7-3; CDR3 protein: CASSPDSGNTIYF; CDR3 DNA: TGTGCCAGCAGCCCTGACAGTGGAAACACCATATATTTT
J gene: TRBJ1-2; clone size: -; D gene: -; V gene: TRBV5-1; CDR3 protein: CASSRGTEMWGYTF; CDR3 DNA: TGCGCCAGCAGCAGGGGAACGGAGATGTGGGGCTACACCTTC
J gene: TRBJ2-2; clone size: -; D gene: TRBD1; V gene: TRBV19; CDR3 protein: CASTYRGPNTGELFF; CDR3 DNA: TGTGCCAGTACCTACAGGGGGCCGAACACCGGGGAGCTGTTTTTT
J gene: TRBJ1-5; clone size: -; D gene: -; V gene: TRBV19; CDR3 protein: CASSEQGPGQPQHF; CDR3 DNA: TGTGCCAGTAGTGAACAGGGTCCAGGCCAGCCCCAGCATTTT
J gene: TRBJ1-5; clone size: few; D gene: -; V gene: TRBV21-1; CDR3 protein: CASSKVRDRGGNQPQHF; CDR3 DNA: TGTGCCAGCAGCAAAGTCCGGGACAGGGGAGGCAATCAGCCCCAGCATTTT
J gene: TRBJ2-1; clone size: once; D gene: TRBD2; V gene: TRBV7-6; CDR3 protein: CASSLALAGVSSPYNEQFF; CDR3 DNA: TGTGCCAGCAGCTTAGCGCTAGCGGGGGTCTCATCCCCCTACAATGAGCAGTTCTTC
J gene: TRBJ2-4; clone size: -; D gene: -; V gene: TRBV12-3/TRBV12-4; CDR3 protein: CASSISVKNIQYF; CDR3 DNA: TGTGCCAGCAGTATTAGCGTCAAAAACATTCAGTACTTC
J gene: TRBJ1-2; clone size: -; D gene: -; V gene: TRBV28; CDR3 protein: CASSSGTVYGYTF; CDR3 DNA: TGTGCCAGCAGTTCCGGTACGGTCTATGGCTACACCTTC
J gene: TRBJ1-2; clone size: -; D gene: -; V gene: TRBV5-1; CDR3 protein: CASSSRTANYGYTF; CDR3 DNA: TGCGCCAGCAGCTCCCGGACAGCCAACTATGGCTACACCTTC
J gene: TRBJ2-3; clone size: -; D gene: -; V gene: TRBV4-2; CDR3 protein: CASSPLGGMVTDTQYF; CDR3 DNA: TGTGCCAGCAGCCCCCTTGGAGGGATGGTCACAGATACGCAGTATTTT
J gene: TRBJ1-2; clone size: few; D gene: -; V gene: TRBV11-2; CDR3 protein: CASSLESFSGYGYTF; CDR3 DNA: TGTGCCAGCAGCTTAGAATCGTTTAGCGGCTATGGCTACACCTTC
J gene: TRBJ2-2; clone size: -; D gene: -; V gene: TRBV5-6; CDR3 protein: CASSLQGNTGELFF; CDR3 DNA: TGTGCCAGCAGCCTTCAGGGGAACACCGGGGAGCTGTTTTTT
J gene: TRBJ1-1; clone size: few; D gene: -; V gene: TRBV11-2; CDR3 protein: CASSLAGRGEAFF; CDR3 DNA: TGTGCCAGCAGTCTAGCGGGGCGCGGTGAAGCTTTCTTT
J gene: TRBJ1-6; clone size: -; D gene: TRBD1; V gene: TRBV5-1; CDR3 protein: CASSPAPGGGNSPLHF; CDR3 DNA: TGCGCCAGCAGCCCGGCCCCAGGGGGAGGTAATTCACCCCTCCACTTT
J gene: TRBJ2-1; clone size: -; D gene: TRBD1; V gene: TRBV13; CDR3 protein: CASSFRDRGVNEQFF; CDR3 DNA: TGTGCCAGCAGCTTCCGGGACAGGGGTGTCAATGAGCAGTTCTTC
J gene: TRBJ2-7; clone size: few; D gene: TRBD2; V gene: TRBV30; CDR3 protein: CAWSRPSGGYEQYF; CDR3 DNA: TGTGCCTGGAGTAGGCCTAGCGGGGGCTACGAGCAGTACTTC
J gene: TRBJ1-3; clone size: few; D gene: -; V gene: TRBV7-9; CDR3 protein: CASSRWQGGNTIYF; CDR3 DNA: TGTGCCAGCAGCCGTTGGCAGGGCGGAAACACCATATATTTT